The 7 T cell receptor beta chains below come from one sample, sequenced in a study of T cell repertoires in cytomegalovirus infection. TCRdb redid the calling of the reads with MiXCR, one entry per CDR3 protein. Altogether 500,000 to 600,000 distinct CDR3 sequences are present, approximately 15% being singletons, with the ten largest covering 20% to 30%. Sequencing was performed on CD8+ T cells from PBMCs. The receptors stem from a human donor in good health (CMV status not recorded). Some clones in this sample may be carry-over from other donors' samples.

This clonotype showed up many times. The chain employs TRBV7-8 and TRBJ2-1, with 7 bases that match TRBD2. J lost 3 bases, V lost 2 bases, and 1 base had no gene match. The CDR3 length is 14 residues. Germline values: CDR1 SGHVS, CDR2 FQNEAQ. The CDR3, as DNA: TGTGCCAGCAGCTTACTAGCGGACTACAATGAGCAGTTCTTC. Translation: CASSLLADYNEQFF.

This clonotype was recorded at least ten times. The chain recombines TRBV10-2 with TRBJ2-1, with D possibly called TRBD1 or TRBD2 (6 bases each). Germline loops: CDR1 WSHSY, CDR2 SAAADI. Trimming shortened V by 4 bases and J by 8 bases, and 12 bases separated the two germline ends. The CDR3 has 13 residues. CDR3 nucleotides: TGCGCCAGCAGTGCGGGGGCTCCCGATGAGCAGTTCTTC. It yields the protein CASSAGAPDEQFF.

This clonotype was recorded many times. The genes are TRBV4-1 and TRBJ1-4; the match to TRBD1 covers 7 bases. Germline V lookup: CDR1 MGHRA, CDR2 YSYEKL. After removal of 2 bases from V and 8 bases from J, the junction contained 11 bases not matched to a gene. The CDR3 length is 16 residues. The CDR3 nucleotides read TGCGCCAGCAGCCAAACAGGGGCAAAAATGGACGAAAAACTGTTTTTT. Its protein is CASSQTGAKMDEKLFF.

J is TRBJ2-1 and V is TRBV27; a weak D match, TRBD2 (6 bases). Germline V gene sequence: CDR1 MNHEY, CDR2 SMNVEV (reference sequence). The CDR3 spans 14 residues. Trimming left V 7 bases short and J 2 bases short, with 12 bases between. The CDR3: CASTPGGAYNEQFF. CDR3 sequence (DNA): TGTGCCAGCACCCCCGGGGGAGCCTACAATGAGCAGTTCTTC.

Ten or more counts support this clonotype. The J gene is TRBJ1-2, the V gene TRBV29-1; no firm D call. V lost 5 bases, J lost 6 bases, and 13 bases lay in between. Germline V gene lookup returns CDR1 SQVTM and CDR2 ANQGSEA. This CDR3 comprises 12 residues. Here the CDR3 reads CSVPVRADGYTF. The CDR3 coding sequence is TGCAGCGTTCCTGTAAGGGCGGATGGCTACACCTTC.

The rearrangement uses TRBV6-5 and TRBJ2-1, with D hard to call. With 8 bases removed from V and 7 bases from J, the gap between germline ends came to 9 bases. Per germline, CDR1 MNHEY and CDR2 SVGAGI. The CDR3 length is 11 residues. The CDR3 region has the DNA TGTGCCAGCGATAATGGAAATGAGCAGTTCTTC. Translated, it gives CASDNGNEQFF.

To note about this clonotype: A clone one base away is much larger, so this may be a read error. The conserved phenylalanine or tryptophan is not found at the CDR3 terminus, so this likely reflects a read error. The gene calls are TRBV29-1 and TRBJ2-5, with no clear D. The CDR3 loop spans 13 amino acids. V lost 6 bases, J lost 1 base, and 12 bases lay in between. Germline CDR1 reads SQVTM; CDR2 reads ANQGSEA. CDR3 loop: CSVVTDFQETQYL. For the CDR3, the DNA is TGCAGCGTGGTTACAGATTTCCAAGAGACCCAGTACTTA.